One sample yielded the 13 T cell receptor beta chains listed below, sequenced in a study of blood T cell repertoires in COVID-19. Clones were read by immunoSEQ multiplex PCR, and TCRdb kept only the in-frame ones, dropping some. The sample includes fewer than 200,000 clones, approximately 87% seen only once; the top ten take about 4.6%. Material: PBMCs or T cells enriched from blood (not recorded which). These receptors all stem from a woman aged 45-60 years who had recovered from COVID-19.

The chain carries TRBV7-2 and TRBJ2-1; 11 bases line up with TRBD2. The V segment lost 3 bases and the J segment 6 bases; nucleotides outside the gene matches: 7. The CDR3 consists of 16 residues. Per germline, CDR1 SGHTA and CDR2 FQGNSA. CDR3 sequence: CASSFSSGGKSNEQFF. CDR3 DNA: TGTGCCAGCAGCTTCTCTAGCGGGGGGAAATCCAATGAGCAGTTCTTC.

The chain links TRBV5-1 to TRBJ1-4; D unclear. CDR1 SGHRS and CDR2 YFSETQ come from the germline V gene. The CDR3 runs 15 residues. V lost 3 bases to trimming and J lost 1 base, with 10 bases between them. CDR3 protein: CASSWSGETNEKLFF. For the CDR3, the DNA is TGCGCCAGCAGCTGGAGCGGGGAAACTAATGAAAAACTGTTTTTT.

Concerning this clone itself: Different DNA sequences within this sample yield the same CDR3. V is TRBV5-1 and J is TRBJ1-2, with 7 bases that match TRBD1. From germline, CDR1 is SGHRS and CDR2 YFSETQ. Trimming took 0 bases from V and 5 from J; bases not matched to a gene: 7. This CDR3 spans 15 amino acids. As DNA, the CDR3 is TGCGCCAGCAGCTTGGAAGGGGGCGGTGCGTATGGCTACACCTTC. Translation gives CASSLEGGGAYGYTF.

This clone was seen a few times. J is TRBJ2-6 and V is TRBV12-5, with 8 nucleotides matching TRBD2. CDR3 size: 17 residues. The germline CDR1 and CDR2 sequences are LGHNT and FRNRAP. With 0 bases clipped from V and 4 bases from J, the junction kept 5 bases outside the gene matches. This chain's CDR3 is CASGLVAGGRGANVLTF. The CDR3 DNA sequence: TGTGCTAGTGGTTTGGTTGCGGGAGGAAGAGGGGCCAACGTCCTGACTTTC.

V and J are TRBV12-3 or TRBV12-4 and TRBJ1-6; D gene unclear. The germline V and J ends were trimmed by 2 bases and 8 bases, with 7 bases remaining between them. This CDR3 spans 13 amino acids. This CDR3 is CASSLNLYSPLHF. The CDR3 region has the DNA TGTGCCAGCAGTTTAAATCTATATTCACCCCTCCACTTT.

The chain has TRBV19 and TRBJ2-5; D is perhaps TRBD1 (5 bases). Looked up from germline, CDR1 is LNHDA and CDR2 is SQIVND (reference sequence). The ends were cut back, 6 bases at V and 1 base at J, with 18 bases in the middle. CDR3 size: 16 residues. The CDR3 spells CASSQTPQGSQETQYF. CDR3 in DNA: TGTGCCAGTAGCCAAACACCCCAGGGATCCCAAGAGACCCAGTACTTC. Drawing the rest from reference TRBV19 and TRBJ2-5, the complete variable domain is DGGITQSPKYLFRKEGQNVTLSCEQNLNHDAMYWYRQDPGQGLRLIYYSQIVNDFQKGDIAEGYSVSREKKESFPLTVTSAQKNPTAFYLCASSQTPQGSQETQYFGPGTRLLVL.

V is TRBV11-3 and J is TRBJ2-1; D is ambiguous. V lost 3 bases to trimming and J lost 0 bases, with 6 bases between them. Germline CDR1 is SGHNT and CDR2 is YENEEA. This CDR3 is built from 14 residues. In nucleotides, the CDR3 is TGTGCCAGCAGCTTCGGCGGCTCCTACAATGAGCAGTTCTTC. This sequence encodes CASSFGGSYNEQFF.

The chain combines TRBV6-1 with TRBJ1-2, with a possible D match to TRBD1 (6 bases). Per germline, CDR1 MNHNS and CDR2 SASEGT. This CDR3 has 16 amino acids. The ends were cut back, 2 bases at V and 8 bases at J, with 21 bases in the middle. CDR3 residues: CASSENRGQGTIGYTF. In DNA form, the CDR3 reads TGTGCCAGCAGTGAAAACCGGGGGCAGGGGACTATCGGCTACACCTTC.

The CDR3 sequence is CASTAGPRNEQYV. The CDR3 nucleotides are TGCGCCAGCACGGCGGGGCCTAGAAACGAGCAGTACGTC. The chain has TRBV10-2 and TRBJ2-7; D may be TRBD2 (6 bases). The CDR3 runs 13 residues. The V gene's germline CDR1 is WSHSY and CDR2 SAAADI. V lost 7 bases to trimming and J lost 5 bases, with 15 bases between them.

The V gene is TRBV5-5, the J gene TRBJ1-1; D not certain. Germline V gene lookup returns CDR1 SGHKS and CDR2 YYEKEE (reference sequence). This CDR3 is 11 amino acids long. With 5 bases removed from V and 1 base from J, the gap between germline ends came to 3 bases. The CDR3 sequence: CASSQNTEAFF. The CDR3 DNA reads TGTGCCAGCAGTCAGAACACTGAAGCTTTCTTT.

The V and J genes are TRBV7-2 and TRBJ1-6; perhaps TRBD1 as D (6 bases). The V end lost 5 bases, the J end lost 10 bases, and 24 bases lay between the germline ends. This CDR3 spans 17 amino acids. Looked up from germline, CDR1 is SGHTA and CDR2 is FQGNSA. The CDR3 protein is CASSPVGGGGVVSPLHF. The CDR3 DNA sequence: TGTGCCAGCAGCCCTGTCGGGGGAGGGGGGGTCGTATCACCCCTCCACTTT.

This clone turned up a few times. The V gene is TRBV7-6, the J gene TRBJ1-3; D perhaps matches TRBD1 (5 bases). V was shortened by 5 bases and J by 2 bases, with 16 bases between the two germline ends. The CDR3 consists of 16 residues. CDR1 is SGHVS, CDR2 FNYEAQ, per germline. CDR3 bases: TGTGCCAGCAGCCGGGGCGGGGCGGTTGCTGGAAACACCATATATTTT. This encodes CASSRGGAVAGNTIYF.

This chain connects TRBV6-5 to TRBJ1-5, with TRBD1 identical over 7 bases. Germline V gives CDR1 MNHEY, CDR2 SVGAGI. The CDR3 is 16 amino acids. The ends lost 4 bases at V and 8 bases at J; junction bases unmatched: 14. CDR3 DNA: TGTGCCAGCAGTTTTCAGTCACCCACTCAGGGGGAGCCCCAGCATTTT. Translating gives CASSFQSPTQGEPQHF.